One sample yielded the 8 T cell receptor beta chains listed below, sequenced in a study of CXCR3-negative and CXCR3-positive naive CD8 T cells. UMI-labeled 5' RACE yielded the TRB cDNA libraries. TCRdb reprocessed the 5' RACE reads and stores each CDR3 protein as one record, lacking DNA. The repertoire table contains 150,000 or so distinct CDR3 sequences. Sequencing input: naive CXCR3- CD8+ T cells from blood. Subset described: CD45RO-CCR7+CD27+CD95- naive CD8+ T cells lacking CXCR3 (TNR3-). The source is a human donor in good health. Some clones in this sample may be carry-over from other donors' samples.

This chain connects TRBV28 to TRBJ2-6; TCRdb's assignment of TRBD2 cannot be checked, as there is no DNA. Germline CDR1 is MDHEN and CDR2 is SYDVKM. The length of the CDR3 is 18 residues. CDR3 sequence reads: CASSLLAGGISGANVLTF.

The chain has TRBV7-8 and TRBJ2-7; TCRdb reports TRBD2, a call that lacks DNA to check it against. The CDR3 length is 16 residues. Germline V CDR1 and CDR2: SGHVS, FQNEAQ. The chain's CDR3 is CASSLRAEGFSCEQYF. Using reference TRBV7-8 and TRBJ2-7 for the parts outside the CDR3, the full variable domain is GAGVSQSPRYKVAKRGQDVALRCDPISGHVSLFWYQQALGQGPEFLTYFQNEAQLDKSGLPSDRFFAERPEGSVSTLKIQRTQQEDSAVYLCASSLRAEGFSCEQYFGPGTRLTVT.

The chain carries TRBV7-8 and TRBJ2-1; TCRdb names TRBD2, which stays unverified in the absence of DNA. In germline, CDR1 is SGHVS, CDR2 FQNEAQ. This CDR3 is built from 14 residues. The CDR3 loop reads CASSLGLRVNEQFF.

The gene calls are TRBV6-5 and TRBJ2-2; TCRdb's assignment of TRBD1 cannot be checked, as there is no DNA. The CDR3 runs to 16 residues. Germline values: CDR1 MNHEY, CDR2 SVGAGI. The CDR3 protein is CASSYPGQGGTGELFF.

The genes are TRBV4-1 and TRBJ2-7; TCRdb calls TRBD1, which cannot be checked without DNA. Germline CDR1 is MGHRA and CDR2 is YSYEKL. CDR3 length equals 15 residues. CDR3 region: CASSPAGQGVDEQYF.

The V call is TRBV29-1, the J call TRBJ2-2. Germline values: CDR1 SQVTM, CDR2 ANQGSEA. This CDR3 contains 11 residues. CDR3 loop: CSVGGTGELFF.

The rearrangement joins TRBV5-4 to TRBJ2-1; the D call from TCRdb, TRBD2, cannot be confirmed without DNA. CDR3 length: 19 amino acids. The germline V gene has CDR1 SGHNT and CDR2 YYREEE (reference sequence). CDR3 sequence: CASSFSRLAESPSYNEQFF.

This sequence joins TRBV4-2 and TRBJ2-3. Germline CDR1 is LGHNA and CDR2 is YNFKEQ. This CDR3 has 16 residues. CDR3 residues: CASSQEVGASTDTQYF.